The following is a TCR beta chain sequence with its context. 60 Vbeta and 13 Jbeta primers were used in PCR. The assay was immunoSEQ multiplex PCR, and TCRdb's table has in-frame clones only and misses some. The table shows roughly 190,000 clones, with roughly four fifths occurring only once. The data were obtained in a study of cytomegalovirus exposure and HLA in healthy donors. Germline V lookup: CDR1 MNHEY, CDR2 SMNVEV (reference sequence). CDR3 length equals 13 residues. V was clipped by 3 bases and J by 6 bases; unmatched bases: 2. The chain links TRBV27 to TRBJ2-1, with 7 bases matching TRBD1. Sequences were obtained from PBMCs. The receptor was isolated from a woman in her twenties or thirties in good health and CMV-seropositive. CDR3 loop: CASSLAGGNEQFF. The CDR3 DNA reads TGTGCCAGCAGTTTGGCAGGGGGCAATGAGCAGTTCTTC.